This T cell receptor beta chain emerged from a study of shared clonotypes between healthy human individuals. Positively selected for CCR7, the CD45RO-negative cells used as naive CD8 cells excluded terminally differentiated effector memory CD45RA+ cells. Only Caucasian adults living in Nashville, Tennessee served as donors. The V gene's germline CDR1 is SGHNT and CDR2 YYREEE (reference sequence). Unmatched junction bases numbered 13, after V lost 4 bases and J lost 7 bases. The CDR3 runs 16 residues. This table comes from immunoSEQ multiplex PCR, and its TCRdb copy is limited to in-frame clones, with some not included. The repertoire holds nearly 600,000 clones, with roughly 95% as singletons.

The sequenced sample consisted of naive CD8+ T cells sorted from blood. The V gene is TRBV5-4, the J gene TRBJ2-1; 8 positions match TRBD2. The receptor was derived from a woman aged 30 to 39 in good health. In DNA, the CDR3 is TGTGCCAGCAGCACCTCGGGGTTTAGCGGGATAAATGAGCAGTTCTTC. It yields the protein CASSTSGFSGINEQFF.